A single sample gave rise to the 15 T cell receptor beta chains below, sequenced in a study of blood T cell repertoires in COVID-19. The repertoire was sequenced with immunoSEQ multiplex PCR; TCRdb's copy has only in-frame clones and lacks some. Seen here are under 150,000 clones, roughly 79% observed once, and the top ten hold 8.6%. The sequencing sample was made of peripheral blood. Receptors were obtained from a man aged 50-60 years with active or convalescent COVID-19.

This clone was detected a few times. The chain carries TRBV28 and TRBJ1-1, with D perhaps matching TRBD1 (5 bases). The germline V and J ends were trimmed by 6 bases and 4 bases, with 9 bases remaining between them. CDR1 and CDR2 (germline): MDHEN, SYDVKM. This CDR3 spans 12 amino acids. CDR3 protein: CASRVGGTEAFF. In DNA, the CDR3 is TGTGCCAGCAGGGTGGGGGGCACTGAAGCTTTCTTT. The full variable domain, completed using reference TRBV28 and TRBJ1-1, is DVKVTQSSRYLVKRTGEKVFLECVQDMDHENMFWYRQDPGLGLRLIYFSYDVKMKEKGDIPEGYSVSREKKERFSLILESASTNQTSMYLCASRVGGTEAFFGQGTRLTVV.

V is TRBV6-5 and J is TRBJ2-7; tentative D call: TRBD2 (6 bases). The CDR3 contains 14 residues. Trimming removed 5 bases from V and 3 bases from J, with 14 bases in between. Germline loops: CDR1 MNHEY, CDR2 SVGAGI. CDR3 sequence (DNA): TGTGCCAGCAGTACGGGACTTGCAAACTACGAGCAGTACTTC. Encoded protein: CASSTGLANYEQYF.

V is TRBV2 and J is TRBJ2-5; D is perhaps TRBD1 (6 bases). Germline assignment: CDR1 SNHLY and CDR2 FYNNEI. The V and J ends lost 4 bases and 2 bases respectively, with 14 bases between them. The CDR3 length is 15 residues. DNA of the CDR3: TGTGCCAGCAGTGCCCCCGGGACAAAGCAAGAGACCCAGTACTTC. Protein: CASSAPGTKQETQYF. Full variable domain (missing parts from reference TRBV2 and TRBJ2-5): EPEVTQTPSHQVTQMGQEVILRCVPISNHLYFYWYRQILGQKVEFLVSFYNNEISEKSEIFDDQFSVERPDGSNFTLKIRSTKLEDSAMYFCASSAPGTKQETQYFGPGTRLLVL.

The chain carries TRBV28 and TRBJ2-5; the D gene is possibly TRBD2 (5 bases). The germline V gene has CDR1 MDHEN and CDR2 SYDVKM. Trimming stripped 4 bases from V and 5 bases from J, with 11 bases between. The CDR3 extends over 13 amino acids. The CDR3 nucleotides are TGTGCCAGCAGTTACTCCGCTAGCGAGACCCAGTACTTC. This encodes CASSYSASETQYF.

The V call is TRBV10-1, the J call TRBJ2-5; TRBD1 matches 9 bases. V shed 2 bases and J 5 bases; nucleotides not matched to a gene: 3. The CDR3 has 14 amino acids. Per germline, CDR1 WNHNN and CDR2 SYGVQD (reference sequence). The CDR3 sequence: CASSETDRGETQYF. Written as DNA, the CDR3 is TGCGCCAGCAGTGAGACGGACAGGGGTGAGACCCAGTACTTC.

The genes are TRBV4-1 and TRBJ2-3, with a weak D call TRBD2 (5 bases). V lost 4 bases to trimming and J lost 1 base, with 9 bases between them. This CDR3 is built from 14 residues. Germline V gene lookup returns CDR1 MGHRA and CDR2 YSYEKL. The CDR3 DNA reads TGCGCCAGCAGCCTCGGACTTGGCACAGATACGCAGTATTTT. Translation gives CASSLGLGTDTQYF.

V is TRBV24-1 and J is TRBJ1-2; 7 nucleotides agree with TRBD1. The CDR3 is 15 residues long. Germline loops: CDR1 KGHDR, CDR2 SFDVKD. Losses at the gene ends were 1 base for V and 4 bases for J; bases not matched to a gene: 5. CDR3 region: CATSDFSTGIYGYTF. CDR3 bases: TGTGCCACCAGTGATTTCTCGACAGGGATCTATGGCTACACCTTC.

J is TRBJ2-3 and V is TRBV30; D is undetermined. Germline V lookup: CDR1 GTSNPN, CDR2 SVGIG (reference sequence). CDR3 length: 14 residues. V dropped 4 bases and J dropped 0 bases, with 11 bases sitting between them. CDR3 amino acids: CAWIEALSTDTQYF. CDR3 DNA sequence: TGTGCCTGGATAGAGGCCCTCAGCACAGATACGCAGTATTTT.

This clone was observed a single time. The chain combines TRBV6-4 with TRBJ2-5, with TRBD2 identical over 7 bases. The CDR3 has 19 residues. Germline CDR1 is MRHNA and CDR2 is SNTAGT. After removal of 3 bases from V and 0 bases from J, the junction contained 16 bases not matched to a gene. The CDR3 DNA follows: TGTGCCAGCAGTGAGTTAAGTGGGAGGGCCCATTGGTACCAAGAGACCCAGTACTTC. The encoded protein is CASSELSGRAHWYQETQYF.

The CDR3 coding sequence is TGTGCCAGCAGCGGGAGAGGCGAGCAGTACTTC. It codes for CASSGRGEQYF. This chain links TRBV7-8 with TRBJ2-7, with D possibly matching TRBD2 (5 bases). Germline-derived CDR1 and CDR2 are SGHVS and FQNEAQ. The CDR3 runs to 11 residues. Trimming shortened V by 5 bases and J by 6 bases, and 8 bases separated the two germline ends.

This clone was counted a few times. The chain is built from TRBV7-9 and TRBJ1-5; 9 nucleotides match TRBD1. The CDR3 runs to 14 residues. Germline CDR1 is SEHNR and CDR2 is FQNEAQ (reference sequence). The ends lost 5 bases at V and 7 bases at J; junction bases unmatched: 6. The CDR3 sequence is CASSRTGDGQPQHF. The CDR3 DNA is TGTGCCAGCAGCCGGACAGGGGATGGGCAGCCCCAGCATTTT.

This sequence joins TRBV9 and TRBJ1-2; D not certain. Deletions cut 4 bases from V and 0 bases from J, with 7 bases between. This CDR3 region has 13 residues. Germline V lookup: CDR1 SGDLS, CDR2 YYNGEE. In nucleotides, the CDR3 is TGTGCCAGCAGCACCGGGACTAACTATGGCTACACCTTC. Protein product: CASSTGTNYGYTF.

The rearrangement uses TRBV24-1 and TRBJ2-7; 7 bases are a match to TRBD2. Trimming cost V 9 bases and J 7 bases; bases outside gene matches: 8. The CDR3 contains 12 residues. Germline V lookup: CDR1 KGHDR, CDR2 SFDVKD. In nucleotides, the CDR3 is TGTGCCACCTCAACGGGGGGAAGGGAGCAGTACTTC. It yields the protein CATSTGGREQYF.

This clone appeared a few times. This chain links TRBV28 with TRBJ2-3; 7 positions match TRBD2. This CDR3 contains 15 residues. Per the germline V gene, CDR1 is MDHEN and CDR2 is SYDVKM. With 2 bases clipped from V and 1 base from J, the junction kept 3 bases outside the gene matches. CDR3 sequence reads: CASSLQGGGTDTQYF. As DNA, the CDR3 is TGTGCCAGCAGTTTACAGGGAGGGGGCACAGATACGCAGTATTTT. Filled out from reference TRBV28 and TRBJ2-3, the complete variable domain reads DVKVTQSSRYLVKRTGEKVFLECVQDMDHENMFWYRQDPGLGLRLIYFSYDVKMKEKGDIPEGYSVSREKKERFSLILESASTNQTSMYLCASSLQGGGTDTQYFGPGTRLTVL.

The rearrangement links TRBV5-6 to TRBJ2-1; TRBD2 aligns across 7 bases. This CDR3 contains 15 residues. Germline V CDR1 and CDR2: SGHDT, YYEEEE. V gave up 5 bases and J gave up 7 bases; unmatched junction bases: 12. The CDR3 loop reads CASSRWVGGANEQFF. CDR3 in DNA: TGTGCCAGCAGTCGTTGGGTGGGAGGGGCGAATGAGCAGTTCTTC.